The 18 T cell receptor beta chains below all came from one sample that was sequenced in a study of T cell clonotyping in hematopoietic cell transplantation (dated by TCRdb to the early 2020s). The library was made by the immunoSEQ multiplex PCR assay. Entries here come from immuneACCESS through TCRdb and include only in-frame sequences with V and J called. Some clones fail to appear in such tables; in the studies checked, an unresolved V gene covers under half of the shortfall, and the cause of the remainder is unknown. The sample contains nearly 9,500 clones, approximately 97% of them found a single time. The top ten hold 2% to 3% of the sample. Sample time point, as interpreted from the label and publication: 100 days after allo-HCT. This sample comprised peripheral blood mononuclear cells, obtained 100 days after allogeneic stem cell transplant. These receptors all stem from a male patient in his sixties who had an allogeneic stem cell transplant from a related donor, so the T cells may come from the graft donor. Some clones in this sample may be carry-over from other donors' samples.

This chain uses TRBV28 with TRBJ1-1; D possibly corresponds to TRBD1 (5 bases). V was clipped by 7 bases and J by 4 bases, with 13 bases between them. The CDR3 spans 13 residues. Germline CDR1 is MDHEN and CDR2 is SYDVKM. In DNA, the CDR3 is TGTGCCAGCACCTATCAGGGTAGCACTGAAGCTTTCTTT. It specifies CASTYQGSTEAFF.

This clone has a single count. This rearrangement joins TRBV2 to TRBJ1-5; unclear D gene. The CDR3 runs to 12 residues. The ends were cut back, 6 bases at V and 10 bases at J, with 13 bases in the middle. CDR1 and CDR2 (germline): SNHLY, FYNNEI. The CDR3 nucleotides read TGTGCCAGCAGGGCTTCTGGTGGACCCCAGCATTTT. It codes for CASRASGGPQHF.

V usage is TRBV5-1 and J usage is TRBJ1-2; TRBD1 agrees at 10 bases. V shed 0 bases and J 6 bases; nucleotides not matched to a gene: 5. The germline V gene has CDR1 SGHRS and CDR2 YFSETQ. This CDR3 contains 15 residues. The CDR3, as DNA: TGCGCCAGCAGCTTGGGTGGACAGGGGGTGGATGGCTACACCTTC. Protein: CASSLGGQGVDGYTF.

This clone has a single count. DNA of the CDR3: TGCGCCAGCAGCCAAGACGGTCTGCAAATGTACCAAGAGACCCAGTACTTC. This encodes CASSQDGLQMYQETQYF. The chain joins TRBV4-1 to TRBJ2-5, with D unresolved. The CDR3 runs 17 residues. The V end was cut by 0 bases, the J end by 0 bases, with 14 bases between. The germline V gene has CDR1 MGHRA and CDR2 YSYEKL.

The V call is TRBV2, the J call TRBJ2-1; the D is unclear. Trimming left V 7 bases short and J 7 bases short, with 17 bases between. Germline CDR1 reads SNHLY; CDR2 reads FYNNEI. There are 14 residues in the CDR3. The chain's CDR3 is CASTGVAYSNEQFF. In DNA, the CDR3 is TGTGCCAGCACTGGAGTTGCCTACAGTAATGAGCAGTTCTTC.

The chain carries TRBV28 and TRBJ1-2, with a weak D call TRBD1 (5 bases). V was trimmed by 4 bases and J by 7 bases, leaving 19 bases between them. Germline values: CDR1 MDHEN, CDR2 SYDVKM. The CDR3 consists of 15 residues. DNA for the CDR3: TGTGCCAGCAGTTCCGGGGGAGCCCAGGTTGGTGGCTACACCTTC. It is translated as CASSSGGAQVGGYTF.

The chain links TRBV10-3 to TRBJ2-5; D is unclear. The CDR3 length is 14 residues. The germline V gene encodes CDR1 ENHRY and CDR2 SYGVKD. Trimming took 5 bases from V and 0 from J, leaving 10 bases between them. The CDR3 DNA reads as TGTGCCATCAGTCGGGCAGACTACCAAGAGACCCAGTACTTC. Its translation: CAISRADYQETQYF.

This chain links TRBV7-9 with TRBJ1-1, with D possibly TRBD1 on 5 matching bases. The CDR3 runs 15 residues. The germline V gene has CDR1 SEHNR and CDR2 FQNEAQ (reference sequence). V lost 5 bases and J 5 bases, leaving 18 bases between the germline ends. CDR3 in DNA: TGTGCCAGCAGCCCTGGTGTAGGGGAGGGTACTGAAGCTTTCTTT. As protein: CASSPGVGEGTEAFF. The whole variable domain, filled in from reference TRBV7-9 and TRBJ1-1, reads DTGVSQNPRHKITKRGQNVTFRCDPISEHNRLYWYRQTLGQGPEFLTYFQNEAQLEKSRLLSDRFSAERPKGSFSTLEIQRTEQGDSAMYLCASSPGVGEGTEAFFGQGTRLTVV.

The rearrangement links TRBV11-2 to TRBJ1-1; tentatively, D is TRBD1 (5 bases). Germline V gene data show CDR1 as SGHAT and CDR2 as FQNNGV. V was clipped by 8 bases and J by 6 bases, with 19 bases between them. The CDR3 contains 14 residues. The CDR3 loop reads CASRPWGDRSEAFF. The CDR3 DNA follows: TGTGCCAGCCGACCCTGGGGGGATCGGTCTGAAGCTTTCTTT.

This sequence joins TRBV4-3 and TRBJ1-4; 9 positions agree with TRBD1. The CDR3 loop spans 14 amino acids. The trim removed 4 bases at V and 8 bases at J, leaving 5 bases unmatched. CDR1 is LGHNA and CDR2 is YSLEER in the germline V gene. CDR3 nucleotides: TGCGCCAGCAGCCCCCACAGGGGGCCGGAAAAACTGTTTTTT. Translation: CASSPHRGPEKLFF.

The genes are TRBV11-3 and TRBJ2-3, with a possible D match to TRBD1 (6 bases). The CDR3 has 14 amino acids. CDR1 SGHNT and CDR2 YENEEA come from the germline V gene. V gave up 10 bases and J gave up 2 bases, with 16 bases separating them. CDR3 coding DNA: TGTGCCATCTCAAGAGGGGGAAACACAGATACGCAGTATTTT. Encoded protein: CAISRGGNTDTQYF.

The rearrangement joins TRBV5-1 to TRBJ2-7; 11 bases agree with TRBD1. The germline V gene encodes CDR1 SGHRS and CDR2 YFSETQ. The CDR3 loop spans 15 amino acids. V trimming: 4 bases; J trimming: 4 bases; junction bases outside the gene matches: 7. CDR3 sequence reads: CASSEGQGAFYEQYF. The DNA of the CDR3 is TGCGCCAGCAGCGAAGGACAGGGGGCATTTTACGAGCAGTACTTC.

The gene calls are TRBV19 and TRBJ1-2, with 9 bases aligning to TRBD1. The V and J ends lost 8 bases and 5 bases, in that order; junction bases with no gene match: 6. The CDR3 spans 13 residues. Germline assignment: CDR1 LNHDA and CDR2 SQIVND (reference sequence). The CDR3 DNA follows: TGTGCCAGTGGAGACAGGGGGGAGTATGGCTACACCTTC. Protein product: CASGDRGEYGYTF.

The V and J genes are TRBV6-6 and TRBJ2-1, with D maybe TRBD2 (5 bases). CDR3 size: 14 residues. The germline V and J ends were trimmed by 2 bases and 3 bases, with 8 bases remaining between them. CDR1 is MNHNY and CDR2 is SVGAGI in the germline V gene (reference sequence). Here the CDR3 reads CASSYEGIYNEQFF. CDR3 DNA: TGTGCCAGCAGTTACGAGGGCATCTACAATGAGCAGTTCTTC.

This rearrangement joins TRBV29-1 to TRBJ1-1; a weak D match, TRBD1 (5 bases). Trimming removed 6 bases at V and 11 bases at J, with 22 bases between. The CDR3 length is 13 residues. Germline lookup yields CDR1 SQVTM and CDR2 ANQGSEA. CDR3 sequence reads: CSVVPGAGRLAFF. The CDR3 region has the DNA TGCAGCGTAGTACCTGGGGCAGGGCGTCTCGCTTTCTTT. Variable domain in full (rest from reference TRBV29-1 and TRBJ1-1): SAVISQKPSRDICQRGTSLTIQCQVDSQVTMMFWYRQQPGQSLTLIATANQGSEATYESGFVIDKFPISRPNLTFSTLTVSNMSPEDSSIYLCSVVPGAGRLAFFGQGTRLTVV.

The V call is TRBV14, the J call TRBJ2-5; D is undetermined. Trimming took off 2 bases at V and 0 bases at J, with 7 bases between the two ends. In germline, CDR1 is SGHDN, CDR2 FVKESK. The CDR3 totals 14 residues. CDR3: CASSQRPDQETQYF. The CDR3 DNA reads TGTGCCAGCAGCCAACGGCCCGACCAAGAGACCCAGTACTTC.

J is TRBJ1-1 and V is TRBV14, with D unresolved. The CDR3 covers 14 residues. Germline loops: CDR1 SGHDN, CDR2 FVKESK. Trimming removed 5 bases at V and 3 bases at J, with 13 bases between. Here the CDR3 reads CASSFLPRDTEAFF. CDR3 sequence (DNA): TGTGCCAGCAGCTTTTTACCAAGGGACACTGAAGCTTTCTTT. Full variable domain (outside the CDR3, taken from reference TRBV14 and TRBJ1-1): EAGVTQFPSHSVIEKGQTVTLRCDPISGHDNLYWYRRVMGKEIKFLLHFVKESKQDESGMPNNRFLAERTGGTYSTLKVQPAELEDSGVYFCASSFLPRDTEAFFGQGTRLTVV.

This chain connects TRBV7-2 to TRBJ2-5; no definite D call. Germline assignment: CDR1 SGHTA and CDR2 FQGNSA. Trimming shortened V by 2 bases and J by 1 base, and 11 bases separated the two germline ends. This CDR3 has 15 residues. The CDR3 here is CASSLLGRLQETQYF. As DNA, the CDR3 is TGTGCCAGCAGCTTATTAGGGCGGCTCCAAGAGACCCAGTACTTC.